This T cell receptor beta chain was sequenced for a study of blood T cell repertoires in COVID-19. Study in general: The origin of the acute and convalescent COVID-19 samples was the United States, Italy and Spain. The cDNA or gDNA used as material had been derived from T cells, B-cell-depleted T cells, or PBMCs.

Study processing details: Reference gene primer amplification gave nucleated cell count estimates. The table came from immunoSEQ multiplex PCR; TCRdb's copy has only in-frame clones and leaves some out. For V, J and clone size, that table is used; D and trimming come from the DNA. The sample has 86,000 or so clones, roughly 86% seen once. This sequence was found in a man aged 45 to 65 with active or convalescent COVID-19. Sequenced material: peripheral blood.

CDR3 loop: CASSQESLAGVSNEQFF. The CDR3 DNA follows: TGTGCCAGCAGCCAAGAATCACTAGCGGGAGTTTCCAATGAGCAGTTCTTC. The rearrangement joins TRBV3-1 (or the pseudogene TRBV3-2) to TRBJ2-1; 11 nucleotides line up with TRBD2. This CDR3 region has 17 residues. CDR1 LGHDT and CDR2 YNNKEL come from the germline V gene (reference sequence). J gave up 6 bases and V 0 bases, and 7 bases lay outside the gene matches.